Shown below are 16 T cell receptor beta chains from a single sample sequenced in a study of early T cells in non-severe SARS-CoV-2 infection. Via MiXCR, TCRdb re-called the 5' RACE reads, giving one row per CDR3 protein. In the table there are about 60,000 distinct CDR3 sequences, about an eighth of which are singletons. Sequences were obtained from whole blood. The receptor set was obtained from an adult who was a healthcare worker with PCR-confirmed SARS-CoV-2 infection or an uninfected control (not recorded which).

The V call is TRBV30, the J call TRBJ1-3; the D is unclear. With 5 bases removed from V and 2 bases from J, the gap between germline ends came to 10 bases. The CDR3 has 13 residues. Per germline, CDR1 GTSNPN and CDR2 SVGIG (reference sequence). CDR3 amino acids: CAWGDGPGNTIYF. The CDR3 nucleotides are TGTGCCTGGGGTGATGGGCCTGGAAACACCATATATTTT. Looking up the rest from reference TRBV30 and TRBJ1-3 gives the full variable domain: SQTIHQWPATLVQPVGSPLSLECTVEGTSNPNLYWYRQAAGRGLQLLFYSVGIGQISSEVPQNLSASRPQDRQFILSSKKLLLSDSGFYLCAWGDGPGNTIYFGEGSWLTVV.

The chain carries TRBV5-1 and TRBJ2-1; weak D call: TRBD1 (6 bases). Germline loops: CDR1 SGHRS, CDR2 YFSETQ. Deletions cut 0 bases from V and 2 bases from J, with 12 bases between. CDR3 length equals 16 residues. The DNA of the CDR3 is TGCGCCAGCAGCTTGGGTGGGGGCCCGACCTACAATGAGCAGTTCTTC. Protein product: CASSLGGGPTYNEQFF.

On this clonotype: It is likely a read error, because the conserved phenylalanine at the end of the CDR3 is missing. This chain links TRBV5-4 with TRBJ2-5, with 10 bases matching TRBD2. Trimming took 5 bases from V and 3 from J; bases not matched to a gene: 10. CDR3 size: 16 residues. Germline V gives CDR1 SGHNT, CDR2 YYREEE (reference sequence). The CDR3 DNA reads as TGTGCCAGCAGTTCCTCGCTAGCGGGAGTAAAAGAGACCCAGTACTAC. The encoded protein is CASSSSLAGVKETQYY.

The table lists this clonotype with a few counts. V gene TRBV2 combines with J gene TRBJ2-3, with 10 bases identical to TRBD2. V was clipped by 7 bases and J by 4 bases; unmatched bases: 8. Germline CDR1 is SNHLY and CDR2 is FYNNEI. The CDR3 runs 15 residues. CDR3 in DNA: TGTGCCAGCATGGTAGCTAGCGGGGGCCCAGATACGCAGTATTTT. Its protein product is CASMVASGGPDTQYF.

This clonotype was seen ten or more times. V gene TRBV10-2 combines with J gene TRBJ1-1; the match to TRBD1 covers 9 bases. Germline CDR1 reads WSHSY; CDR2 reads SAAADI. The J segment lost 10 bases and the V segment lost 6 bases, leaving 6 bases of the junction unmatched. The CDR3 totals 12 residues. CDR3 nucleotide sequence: TGCGCCAGCAGACCTGGGACAGGGAGAGCTTTCTTT. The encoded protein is CASRPGTGRAFF.

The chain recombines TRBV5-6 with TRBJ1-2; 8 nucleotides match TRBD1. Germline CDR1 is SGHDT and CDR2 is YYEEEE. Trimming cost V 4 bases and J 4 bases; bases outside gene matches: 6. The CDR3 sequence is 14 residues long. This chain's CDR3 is CASSIGQGSYGYTF. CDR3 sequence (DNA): TGTGCCAGCAGCATCGGACAGGGCAGCTATGGCTACACCTTC.

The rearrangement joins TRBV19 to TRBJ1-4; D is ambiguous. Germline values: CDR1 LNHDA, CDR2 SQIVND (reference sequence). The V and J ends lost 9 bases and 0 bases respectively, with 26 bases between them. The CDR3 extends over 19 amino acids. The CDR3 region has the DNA TGTGCCAGCCCAAAAGCCCATCAGCTCTTGACTGCAACTAATGAAAAACTGTTTTTT. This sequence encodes CASPKAHQLLTATNEKLFF. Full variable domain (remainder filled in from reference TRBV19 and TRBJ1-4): DGGITQSPKYLFRKEGQNVTLSCEQNLNHDAMYWYRQDPGQGLRLIYYSQIVNDFQKGDIAEGYSVSREKKESFPLTVTSAQKNPTAFYLCASPKAHQLLTATNEKLFFGSGTQLSVL.

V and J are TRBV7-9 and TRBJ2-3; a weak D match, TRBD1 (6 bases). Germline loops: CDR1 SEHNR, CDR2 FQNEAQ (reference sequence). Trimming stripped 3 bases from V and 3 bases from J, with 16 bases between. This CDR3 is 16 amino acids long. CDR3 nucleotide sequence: TGTGCCAGCAGCTTCGGGGCAGGGGACCTTACAGATACGCAGTATTTT. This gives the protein CASSFGAGDLTDTQYF.

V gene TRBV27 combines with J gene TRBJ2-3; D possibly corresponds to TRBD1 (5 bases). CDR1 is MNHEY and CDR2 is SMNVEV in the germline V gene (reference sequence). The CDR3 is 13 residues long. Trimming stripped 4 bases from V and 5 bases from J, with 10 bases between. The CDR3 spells CASSSDQGDTQYF. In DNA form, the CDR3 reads TGTGCCAGCAGTTCGGACCAGGGAGATACGCAGTATTTT.

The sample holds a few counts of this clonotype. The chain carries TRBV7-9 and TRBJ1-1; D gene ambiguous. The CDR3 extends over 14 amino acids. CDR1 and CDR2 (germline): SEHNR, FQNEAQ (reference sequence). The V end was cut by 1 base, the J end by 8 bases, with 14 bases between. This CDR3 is CASSLVPDVMEAFF. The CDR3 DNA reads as TGTGCCAGCAGCTTAGTCCCCGACGTAATGGAAGCTTTCTTT.

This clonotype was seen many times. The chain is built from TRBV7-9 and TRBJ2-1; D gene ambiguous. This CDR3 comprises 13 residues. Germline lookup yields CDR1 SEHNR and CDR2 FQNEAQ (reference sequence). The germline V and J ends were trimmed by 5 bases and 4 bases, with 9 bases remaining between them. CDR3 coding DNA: TGTGCCAGCAGCGCGACCACATACAATGAGCAGTTCTTC. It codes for CASSATTYNEQFF.

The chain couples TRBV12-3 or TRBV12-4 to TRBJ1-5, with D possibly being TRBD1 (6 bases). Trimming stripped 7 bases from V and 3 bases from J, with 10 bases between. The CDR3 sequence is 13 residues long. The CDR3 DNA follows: TGTGCCAGCACCCGGGACAACAATCAGCCCCAGCATTTT. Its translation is CASTRDNNQPQHF.

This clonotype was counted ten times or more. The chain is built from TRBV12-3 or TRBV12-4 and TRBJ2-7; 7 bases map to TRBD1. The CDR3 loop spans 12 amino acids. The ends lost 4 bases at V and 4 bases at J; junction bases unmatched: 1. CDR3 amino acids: CASSSQGYEQYF. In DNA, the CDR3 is TGTGCCAGCAGTTCACAGGGGTACGAGCAGTACTTC.

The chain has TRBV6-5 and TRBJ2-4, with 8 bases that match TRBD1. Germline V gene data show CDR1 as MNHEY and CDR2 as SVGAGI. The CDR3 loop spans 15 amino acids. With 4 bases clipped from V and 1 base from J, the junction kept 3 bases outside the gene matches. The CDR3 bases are TGTGCCAGCAGTTCTCAGGGGGCTGCCAAAAACATTCAGTACTTC. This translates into CASSSQGAAKNIQYF.

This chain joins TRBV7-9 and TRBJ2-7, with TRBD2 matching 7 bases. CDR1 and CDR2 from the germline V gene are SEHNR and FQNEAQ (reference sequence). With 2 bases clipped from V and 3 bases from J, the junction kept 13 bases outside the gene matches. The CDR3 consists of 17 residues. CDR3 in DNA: TGTGCCAGCAGCTTATCGTCTGCGGGGGAGCCTAGCTACGAGCAGTACTTC. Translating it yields CASSLSSAGEPSYEQYF.

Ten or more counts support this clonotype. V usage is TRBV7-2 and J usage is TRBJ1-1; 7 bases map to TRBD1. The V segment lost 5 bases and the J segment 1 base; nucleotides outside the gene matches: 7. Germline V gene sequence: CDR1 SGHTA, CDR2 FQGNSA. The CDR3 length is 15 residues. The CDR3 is CASSAQTGRNTEAFF. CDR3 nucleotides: TGTGCCAGCAGCGCACAGACAGGGAGGAACACTGAAGCTTTCTTT. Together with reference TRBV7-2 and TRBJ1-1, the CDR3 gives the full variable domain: GAGVSQSPSNKVTEKGKDVELRCDPISGHTALYWYRQSLGQGLEFLIYFQGNSAPDKSGLPSDRFSAERTGGSVSTLTIQRTQQEDSAVYLCASSAQTGRNTEAFFGQGTRLTVV.